The following is a T cell receptor beta chain sequence with its context. No base quality values were provided; no much bigger clone lies one nucleotide off. The data belong to a study of graft-versus-host responses after intestinal transplantation (dated by TCRdb to 2020 to 2022). Regarding the study in general: The transplants that recipients received were multivisceral, liver-intestinal, or isolated intestinal. All recipients received anti-thymocyte globulin induction followed by maintenance tacrolimus and steroids for approximately 3 years. Bulk TCR-beta CDR3 sequencing was used to track graft-versus-host and host-versus-graft alloreactive T cell clones in the graft, circulation and bone marrow after intestinal transplantation. To identify alloreactive clones, pre-transplant mixed lymphocyte reaction products were sequenced and compared with unstimulated pre-transplant donor and recipient T cells. The cohort enrolled under 30 intestinal transplant recipients, one of whom was a retransplant, and a few patients without pretransplant specimens were excluded. Donor T cell macrochimerism was defined as a peak of at least 4% donor T cells among recipient peripheral blood mononuclear cells. Rather than going through the commercial service, samples from a few later patients were sequenced in-house on an Illumina MiSeq and processed with MiXCR. The paper as a whole reports these results and caveats: GvH clones were found in recipient bone marrow, and some of the GvH clones appeared earlier in ileal mucosa or blood, which is consistent with an intestinal mucosal origin. The relatively low number and heterogeneity of intestinal transplant patients limited the conclusions. Patients with donor T cell macrochimerism had high GvH to HvG T cell clonal ratios in their allografts. Early after transplant, declines in HvG clones were associated with peak levels of circulating GvH clones.

The CDR3 runs 11 residues from the cysteine to the phenylalanine. Just the 33-base CDR3 DNA is kept, in frame starting at base 1. V is reduced by 6 bases and J by 3 bases, leaving a spacing of 6 bases between them. The germline V gene provides CDR1 SNHLY and CDR2 FYNNEI. The library came from the immunoSEQ multiplex PCR assay. In most patients, genomic DNA was isolated using the Qiagen DNeasy Blood and Tissue Kit and sent frozen to Adaptive Biotechnologies for TCR sequencing. For most patients, genomic DNA was subjected to high-throughput TCR-beta CDR3 sequencing by Adaptive Biotechnologies. The published analysis was carried out like this. TCR sequencing data for 15 to 20 patients were retrieved from Adaptive's ImmunoSEQ software; a few other patients were processed with MiXCR and VDJtools. To correct CD4 versus CD8 sorting errors, sequences present in both subsets at a frequency ratio below 5:1 were removed. CDR3 nucleotide sequences shared by donor and recipient were removed because the origin of these sequences could not be assigned. To be classed as alloreactive, a clone needed at least 2-fold expansion over unstimulated cells and a minimum CFSE-low frequency of 0.002% (template counts) or 0.001% (read counts). Clones were considered mappable if detected in sequenced pre-transplant spleen, lymph node, or MLR CFSE-low populations of the donor or recipient. Cumulative frequency of alloreactive clones was calculated as a percentage of all sequences weighted by copy number. The clones in this table, taken by TCRdb from immuneACCESS, are in-frame only. Not every clone is retained; where verified, under half of the shortfall comes from an unresolved V gene, and the cause of the rest is unknown. The D gene and trimming were derived from the DNA, and the V and J assignments and clone size from that table. The sample data list 8,000 to 11,000 clones, and roughly a third of these were observed just once. The top ten hold more than 10% of the sample.

The time point label, read with the paper, signifies: cells obtained before transplantation from donor or recipient. In the mixed lymphocyte reactions, about 200,000 CFSE-labeled pre-transplant responders were plated with about 200,000 irradiated violet-dye-labeled stimulators and cultured for 5 to 6 days. Proliferating CD3+CD4+CFSE-low and CD3+CD8+CFSE-low responder cells were FACS-sorted on a BD Influx sorter after the mixed lymphocyte reaction. The source material was alloreactive CD8+ T cells from a mixed lymphocyte reaction culture, sampled before intestinal transplant. The sample's cell subset or site, from its label and the paper: CFSE-low proliferating T cells sorted from approximately 6-day pre-transplant mixed lymphocyte reaction (GvH or HvG direction). The chain joins TRBV2 to TRBJ2-7, with a tentative D gene TRBD1 over 6 matching bases. The clonotype was recovered from a human patient who received an intestinal transplant. The CDR3 region reads CASRDSYEQYF. In nucleotides, the sequence is TGTGCCAGCAGGGACAGCTACGAGCAGTACTTC. Outside the CDR3, residues come from the reference TRBV2 and TRBJ2-7 proteins, so the full variable domain is: EPEVTQTPSHQVTQMGQEVILRCVPISNHLYFYWYRQILGQKVEFLVSFYNNEISEKSEIFDDQFSVERPDGSNFTLKIRSTKLEDSAMYFCASRDSYEQYFGPGTRLTVT.